One and the same sample provided the 30 T cell receptor beta chains below, sequenced in a study of shared clonotypes between healthy human individuals. Only in-frame clones appear in the TCRdb table, and some are missing; sequencing was by immunoSEQ multiplex PCR. Here the sample spans 1 million to 1.2 million clones, around 77% being singletons. The specimen was memory CD4+ T cells from PBMCs. Subset denoted: CD45RA-negative fraction. Source of these receptors: a man aged 18-30 years in good health. Some clones in this sample may be carry-over from other donors' samples.

The chain combines TRBV2 with TRBJ2-7; 7 bases fit TRBD2. The CDR3 is 16 residues long. Trimming took 0 bases from V and 0 from J; bases not matched to a gene: 5. Germline V gene sequence: CDR1 SNHLY, CDR2 FYNNEI. The CDR3 loop reads CASSEAGGLSSYEQYF. The DNA of the CDR3 is TGTGCCAGCAGTGAAGCGGGGGGGTTGAGCTCCTACGAGCAGTACTTC.

This clone was observed a few times. The chain has TRBV6-5 and TRBJ1-5, with 10 bases identical to TRBD1. CDR1 MNHEY and CDR2 SVGAGI come from the germline V gene. This CDR3 is 15 amino acids long. V dropped 0 bases and J dropped 6; count of bases not matched to a gene: 2. The chain's CDR3 is CASSYSGTGAQPQHF. The CDR3 DNA follows: TGTGCCAGCAGTTACTCGGGGACAGGGGCTCAGCCCCAGCATTTT.

The chain employs TRBV4-2 and TRBJ2-1, with D perhaps TRBD1 (6 bases). The germline V gene encodes CDR1 LGHNA and CDR2 YNFKEQ. The CDR3 spans 13 residues. V lost 5 bases, J lost 9 bases, and 14 bases lay in between. The CDR3 DNA sequence: TGTGCCAGCAGCGGCCAACAGGGCAGTGAGCAGTTCTTC. Its translation is CASSGQQGSEQFF.

A word on this clone: Other DNA sequences in the same sample also yield this CDR3. This chain uses TRBV2 with TRBJ2-7; D unclear. Germline CDR1 is SNHLY and CDR2 is FYNNEI. This CDR3 is 11 amino acids long. V dropped 7 bases and J dropped 0 bases, with 4 bases sitting between them. The CDR3 reads CASIRSYEQYF. The CDR3, as DNA: TGTGCCAGCATACGCTCCTACGAGCAGTACTTC.

The V call is TRBV7-9, the J call TRBJ1-1; the match to TRBD1 covers 8 bases. Germline CDR1 SEHNR, CDR2 FQNEAQ (reference sequence). The V and J ends lost 11 bases and 0 bases, in that order; junction bases with no gene match: 2. CDR3 length: 12 amino acids. DNA of the CDR3: TGTGCCCTGGACAGGGTGAACACTGAAGCTTTCTTT. Protein: CALDRVNTEAFF.

The sample holds many counts of this clone. The chain couples TRBV7-2 to TRBJ2-3, with 10 bases matching TRBD2. The V and J ends lost 5 bases and 1 base, in that order; junction bases with no gene match: 12. CDR3 length: 18 residues. Germline V gene lookup returns CDR1 SGHTA and CDR2 FQGNSA. CDR3: CASSLSPWTSGRTDTQYF. The CDR3 coding sequence is TGTGCCAGCAGCCTTAGTCCCTGGACTAGCGGACGCACAGATACGCAGTATTTT. Filled out from reference TRBV7-2 and TRBJ2-3, the complete variable domain reads GAGVSQSPSNKVTEKGKDVELRCDPISGHTALYWYRQSLGQGLEFLIYFQGNSAPDKSGLPSDRFSAERTGGSVSTLTIQRTQQEDSAVYLCASSLSPWTSGRTDTQYFGPGTRLTVL.

The chain employs TRBV7-2 and TRBJ2-2; perhaps TRBD1 as D (5 bases). Germline CDR1 and CDR2: SGHTA and FQGNSA. The CDR3 consists of 16 residues. The V and J ends lost 2 bases and 1 base respectively, with 11 bases between them. The CDR3 spells CASSLIGVVNTGELFF. The CDR3 region has the DNA TGTGCCAGCAGCTTAATAGGGGTAGTGAACACCGGGGAGCTGTTTTTT.

The chain has TRBV6-5 and TRBJ2-7; 7 bases align to TRBD1. From germline, CDR1 is MNHEY and CDR2 SVGAGI. This CDR3 has 14 residues. The V gene end was trimmed by 10 bases and the J gene end by 2 bases; junction bases not matched to a gene: 11. The CDR3 reads CANQRGGETYEQYF. CDR3 DNA: TGTGCCAACCAAAGAGGGGGCGAGACCTACGAGCAGTACTTC.

The chain joins TRBV28 to TRBJ1-4, with D perhaps TRBD1 (5 bases). This CDR3 is 16 amino acids long. Trimming pared 4 bases from V and 4 bases from J, leaving 16 bases between. Germline-derived CDR1 and CDR2 are MDHEN and SYDVKM. The CDR3 region has the DNA TGTGCCAGCAGTTCCCGGTCGAGGGACTATAATGAAAAACTGTTTTTT. It specifies CASSSRSRDYNEKLFF.

The chain has TRBV7-3 and TRBJ1-1; D ambiguous. Trimming took off 3 bases at V and 1 base at J, with 18 bases between the two ends. CDR1 is SGHTA, CDR2 FQGTGA, per germline. The CDR3 runs to 17 residues. For the CDR3, the DNA is TGTGCCAGCAGCTTGGGCCCCGCTAGGGCCAGGAACACTGAAGCTTTCTTT. As protein: CASSLGPARARNTEAFF.

The V and J genes are TRBV27 and TRBJ2-1; D may be TRBD2 (8 bases). V shed 6 bases and J shed 8 bases, with 20 bases lying between them. This CDR3 contains 15 residues. The germline V gene encodes CDR1 MNHEY and CDR2 SMNVEV (reference sequence). CDR3 sequence: CASSEGASGLYEQFF. The CDR3 bases are TGTGCCAGCAGCGAGGGGGCTAGCGGGTTATATGAGCAGTTCTTC.

To note about this clone: Since a far larger clone is one base different, this is likely a read error. The V and J genes are TRBV7-2 and TRBJ1-5; TRBD1 is a possible D gene (5 bases). V gave up 1 base and J gave up 5 bases, with 6 bases separating them. Germline V CDR1 and CDR2: SGHTA, FQGNSA. The CDR3 spans 13 residues. The CDR3 nucleotides are TGTGCCAGCAGCTTAGAAGGGGATCAGCCCCAGCATTTT. It specifies CASSLEGDQPQHF.

V and J are TRBV11-2 and TRBJ2-7, with TRBD1 matching over 8 bases. This CDR3 is 15 amino acids long. The V gene's germline CDR1 is SGHAT and CDR2 FQNNGV. V was clipped by 5 bases and J by 1 base; unmatched bases: 7. The CDR3 spells CASSPLTGASYEQYF. CDR3 bases: TGTGCCAGCAGCCCCCTGACAGGGGCATCCTACGAGCAGTACTTC.

This chain links TRBV5-1 with TRBJ2-4; tentatively, D is TRBD1 or TRBD2 (5 bases each). The CDR3 contains 15 residues. Deletions cut 0 bases from V and 9 bases from J, with 16 bases between. Germline values: CDR1 SGHRS, CDR2 YFSETQ. The CDR3 DNA follows: TGCGCCAGCAGCTTGGGGGCCCGTGGGGGAAGCATTCAGTACTTC. Encoded protein: CASSLGARGGSIQYF.

This rearrangement joins TRBV23-1 to TRBJ1-5, with 9 bases aligning to TRBD1. TRBV23-1 is filed as an ORF, its function uncertain. The V gene end was trimmed by 4 bases and the J gene end by 6 bases; junction bases not matched to a gene: 10. CDR3 size: 16 residues. The CDR3 DNA reads as TGCGCCAGCAGTCCCCGGCCTGGACAGGGGAGTCAGCCCCAGCATTTT. Protein product: CASSPRPGQGSQPQHF.

Comment on this clone: This could be a read error, since a much larger clone is one nucleotide away. This specimen includes other DNA sequences encoding the same CDR3. The rearrangement links TRBV25-1 to TRBJ2-5; tentatively, D is TRBD1 or TRBD2 (6 bases each). The CDR3 covers 16 residues. The germline V gene has CDR1 MGHDK and CDR2 SYGVNS. The V gene lost 5 bases and the J gene lost 5 bases, with 21 bases spanning the gap. The CDR3 is CASSSVGPRGRETQYF. The CDR3 DNA sequence: TGTGCCAGCAGTAGCGTGGGACCAAGGGGGAGGGAGACCCAGTACTTC.

This clone has only one observation. V is TRBV28 and J is TRBJ2-7; 10 nucleotides match TRBD2. Germline V gene lookup returns CDR1 MDHEN and CDR2 SYDVKM. The CDR3 is 15 amino acids. Unmatched junction bases numbered 6, after V lost 6 bases and J lost 1 base. The CDR3 DNA reads TGTGCCAGCAGACCCACTAGCGGGGTATCCTACGAGCAGTACTTC. Encoded protein: CASRPTSGVSYEQYF.

The chain couples TRBV16 to TRBJ1-5; D is unclear. The germline V and J ends were trimmed by 5 bases and 6 bases, with 14 bases remaining between them. The germline V gene has CDR1 KGHSY and CDR2 FQNENV. This CDR3 is built from 14 residues. The CDR3 region is CASSFTTAGQPQHF. As DNA, the CDR3 is TGTGCCAGCAGCTTTACAACAGCCGGTCAGCCCCAGCATTTT.

The genes are TRBV29-1 and TRBJ1-3; 7 nucleotides align to TRBD1. The CDR3 totals 13 residues. The V segment lost 6 bases and the J segment 5 bases; nucleotides outside the gene matches: 7. Germline-derived CDR1 and CDR2 are SQVTM and ANQGSEA. The CDR3 DNA reads TGCAGCGTCGGAGGGGGCGAGAGAAACACCATATATTTT. Encoded protein: CSVGGGERNTIYF.

The J gene is TRBJ1-2, the V gene TRBV7-9; 9 bases map to TRBD1. Unmatched junction bases numbered 7, after V lost 1 base and J lost 4 bases. This CDR3 contains 16 residues. The V gene's germline CDR1 is SEHNR and CDR2 FQNEAQ (reference sequence). CDR3: CASSLDPQGAIYGYTF. The CDR3 nucleotides are TGTGCCAGCAGCTTAGACCCACAGGGGGCGATCTATGGCTACACCTTC.

CDR3 sequence (DNA): TGTGCCAGCAGCCCCAGGGGGGAGACGGTGATCACTGAAGCTTTCTTT. It translates to CASSPRGETVITEAFF. The chain carries TRBV9 and TRBJ1-1; 7 bases map to TRBD1. Germline CDR1 SGDLS, CDR2 YYNGEE. J was trimmed by 4 bases and V by 4 bases; bases with no gene match: 13. The CDR3 length is 16 residues.

The rearrangement uses TRBV29-1 and TRBJ2-5; D might be TRBD2 (5 bases). CDR3 length: 15 residues. The V gene lost 4 bases and the J gene lost 3 bases, with 18 bases spanning the gap. Germline V CDR1 and CDR2: SQVTM, ANQGSEA. CDR3 sequence: CSVGSFGVGEETQYF. For the CDR3, the DNA is TGCAGCGTTGGGTCTTTCGGGGTCGGCGAAGAGACCCAGTACTTC.

The chain employs TRBV9 and TRBJ2-7, with 9 positions matching TRBD2. V trimming: 1 base; J trimming: 5 bases; junction bases outside the gene matches: 4. Germline-derived CDR1 and CDR2 are SGDLS and YYNGEE. CDR3 length: 14 residues. The CDR3 bases are TGTGCCAGCAGCGTAAATAGCGGGAGCCACGAGCAGTACTTC. It specifies CASSVNSGSHEQYF.

The chain has TRBV28 and TRBJ1-2, with 7 bases identical to TRBD1. This CDR3 comprises 14 residues. The germline V gene encodes CDR1 MDHEN and CDR2 SYDVKM. With V trimmed by 5 bases and J by 7 bases, 10 bases remained unmatched. CDR3 region: CASSATQGEGGYTF. In DNA, the CDR3 is TGTGCCAGCAGTGCCACCCAGGGGGAGGGTGGCTACACCTTC.

Notes on this clone: The junction departs from germline at one end; a sequencing error may be responsible. This chain uses TRBV7-2 with TRBJ2-7; possible D gene TRBD2, 6 bases. The CDR3 runs 14 residues. Per germline, CDR1 SGHTA and CDR2 FQGNSA. The CDR3 DNA follows: TGTGCCGGCAGCTTAGGAGGGTTGCAAATCGAGCAGTACTTC. Encoded protein: CAGSLGGLQIEQYF.

The chain uses TRBV7-3 and TRBJ2-2, with 12 bases lining up with TRBD2. After removal of 2 bases from V and 5 bases from J, the junction contained 3 bases not matched to a gene. The CDR3 spans 16 residues. Per the germline V gene, CDR1 is SGHTA and CDR2 is FQGTGA. CDR3 amino acids: CASSLLAGGRTGELFF. The CDR3 nucleotides are TGTGCCAGCAGCTTACTAGCGGGAGGGCGGACCGGGGAGCTGTTTTTT.

The genes are TRBV19 and TRBJ1-1, with no clear D. V gave up 8 bases and J gave up 1 base, with 14 bases separating them. The CDR3 is 14 amino acids. The germline V gene encodes CDR1 LNHDA and CDR2 SQIVND (reference sequence). CDR3 sequence reads: CASVDPGWNTEAFF. In DNA form, the CDR3 reads TGTGCCAGTGTCGATCCCGGTTGGAACACTGAAGCTTTCTTT. The full variable domain, rest sourced from reference TRBV19 and TRBJ1-1, is DGGITQSPKYLFRKEGQNVTLSCEQNLNHDAMYWYRQDPGQGLRLIYYSQIVNDFQKGDIAEGYSVSREKKESFPLTVTSAQKNPTAFYLCASVDPGWNTEAFFGQGTRLTVV.

This chain joins TRBV6-1 and TRBJ2-2; D is unresolved. CDR3 length equals 14 residues. CDR1 is MNHNS and CDR2 is SASEGT in the germline V gene. Trimming took off 7 bases at V and 4 bases at J, with 13 bases between the two ends. As DNA, the CDR3 is TGTGCCAGCACCCCCTCGACCATCACCGGGGAGCTGTTTTTT. Protein: CASTPSTITGELFF.

This chain uses TRBV7-9 with TRBJ1-3; TRBD1 matches 7 bases. With V trimmed by 1 base and J by 2 bases, 5 bases remained unmatched. Germline V gives CDR1 SEHNR, CDR2 FQNEAQ (reference sequence). This CDR3 contains 16 residues. The CDR3 is CASSLGQGVAGNTIYF. DNA for the CDR3: TGTGCCAGCAGCTTAGGCCAGGGGGTGGCTGGAAACACCATATATTTT.

The chain couples TRBV18 to TRBJ2-1; D could derive from TRBD1 or TRBD2 (5 bases each). V was trimmed by 5 bases and J by 6 bases, leaving 17 bases between them. From germline, CDR1 is KGHSH and CDR2 LQKENI. The CDR3 is 15 amino acids. CDR3 nucleotide sequence: TGTGCCAGCTCAGGGAGTCACGGGACCTCCAATGAGCAGTTCTTC. Protein sequence: CASSGSHGTSNEQFF.